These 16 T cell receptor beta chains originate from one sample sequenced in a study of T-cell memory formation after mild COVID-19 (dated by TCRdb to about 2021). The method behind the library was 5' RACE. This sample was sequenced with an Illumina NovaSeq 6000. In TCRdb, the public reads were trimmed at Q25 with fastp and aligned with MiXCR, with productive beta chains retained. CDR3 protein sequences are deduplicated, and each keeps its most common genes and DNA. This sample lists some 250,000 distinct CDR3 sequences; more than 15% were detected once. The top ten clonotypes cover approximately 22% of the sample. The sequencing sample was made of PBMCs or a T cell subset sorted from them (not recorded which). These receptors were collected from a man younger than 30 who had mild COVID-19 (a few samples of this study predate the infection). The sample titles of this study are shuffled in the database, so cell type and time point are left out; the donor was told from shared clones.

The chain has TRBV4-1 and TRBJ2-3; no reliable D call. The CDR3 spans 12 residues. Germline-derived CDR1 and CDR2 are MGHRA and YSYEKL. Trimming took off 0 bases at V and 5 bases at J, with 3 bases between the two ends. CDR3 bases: TGCGCCAGCAGCCAAGATCAAGATACGCAGTATTTT. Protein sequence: CASSQDQDTQYF.

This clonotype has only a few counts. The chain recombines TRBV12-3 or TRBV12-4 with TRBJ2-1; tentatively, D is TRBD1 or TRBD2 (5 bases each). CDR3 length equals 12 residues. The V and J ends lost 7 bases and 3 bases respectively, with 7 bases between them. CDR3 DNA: TGTGCCAGCATTGGGGGCTACAATGAGCAGTTCTTC. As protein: CASIGGYNEQFF.

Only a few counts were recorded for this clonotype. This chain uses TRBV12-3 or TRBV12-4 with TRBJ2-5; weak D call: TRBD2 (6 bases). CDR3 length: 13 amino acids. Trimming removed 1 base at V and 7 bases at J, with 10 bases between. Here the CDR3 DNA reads TGTGCCAGCAGTTTAGGCGGAGGGATGACCCAGTACTTC. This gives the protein CASSLGGGMTQYF.

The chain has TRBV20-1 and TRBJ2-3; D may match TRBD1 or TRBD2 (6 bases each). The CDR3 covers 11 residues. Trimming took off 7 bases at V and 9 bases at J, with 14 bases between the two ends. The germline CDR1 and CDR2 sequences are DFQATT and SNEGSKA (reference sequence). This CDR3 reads CSVLGGGTQYF. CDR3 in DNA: TGCAGTGTCCTCGGGGGCGGGACGCAGTATTTT.

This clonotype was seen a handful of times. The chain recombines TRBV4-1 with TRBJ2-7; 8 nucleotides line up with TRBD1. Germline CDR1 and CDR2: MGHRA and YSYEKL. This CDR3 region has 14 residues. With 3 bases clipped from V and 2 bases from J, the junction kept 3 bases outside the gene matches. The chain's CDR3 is CASSHGQGAYEQYF. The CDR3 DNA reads TGCGCCAGCAGCCACGGACAGGGAGCCTACGAGCAGTACTTC.

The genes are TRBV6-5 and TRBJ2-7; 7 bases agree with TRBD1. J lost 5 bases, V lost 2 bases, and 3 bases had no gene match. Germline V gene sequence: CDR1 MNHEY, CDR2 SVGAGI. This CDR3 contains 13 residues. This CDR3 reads CASSYRDSHEQYF. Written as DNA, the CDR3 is TGTGCCAGCAGTTACCGGGACAGCCACGAGCAGTACTTC.

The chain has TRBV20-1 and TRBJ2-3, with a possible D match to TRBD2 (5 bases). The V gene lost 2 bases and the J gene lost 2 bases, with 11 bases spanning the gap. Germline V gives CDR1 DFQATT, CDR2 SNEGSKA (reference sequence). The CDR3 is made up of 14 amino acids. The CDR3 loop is CSARPDWDTDTQYF. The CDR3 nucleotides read TGCAGTGCTAGACCGGACTGGGACACAGATACGCAGTATTTT.

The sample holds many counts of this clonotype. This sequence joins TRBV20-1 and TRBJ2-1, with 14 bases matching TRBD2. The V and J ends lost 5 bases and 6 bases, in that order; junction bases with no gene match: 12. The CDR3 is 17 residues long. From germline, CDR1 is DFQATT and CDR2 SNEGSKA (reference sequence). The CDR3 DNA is TGCAGTGCTCCCGGACTAGCGGGGGGATTCCCGTCCAATGAGCAGTTCTTC. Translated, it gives CSAPGLAGGFPSNEQFF.

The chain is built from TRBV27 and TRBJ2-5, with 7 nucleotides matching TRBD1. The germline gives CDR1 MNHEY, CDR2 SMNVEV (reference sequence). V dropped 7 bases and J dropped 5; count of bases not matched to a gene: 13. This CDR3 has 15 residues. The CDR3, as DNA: TGTGCCAGCACCCTACGCGGACAGGCGTTGGAGACCCAGTACTTC. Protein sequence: CASTLRGQALETQYF.

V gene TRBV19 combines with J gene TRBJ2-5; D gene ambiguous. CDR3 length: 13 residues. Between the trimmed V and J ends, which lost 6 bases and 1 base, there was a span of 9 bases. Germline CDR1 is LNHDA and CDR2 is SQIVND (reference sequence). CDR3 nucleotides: TGTGCCAGTAGACCTATGTCCCAAGAGACCCAGTACTTC. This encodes CASRPMSQETQYF.

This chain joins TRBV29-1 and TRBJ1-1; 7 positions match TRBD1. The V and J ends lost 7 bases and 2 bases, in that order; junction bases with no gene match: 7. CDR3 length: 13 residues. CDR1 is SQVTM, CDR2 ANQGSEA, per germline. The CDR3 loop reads CSAHRQGNTEAFF. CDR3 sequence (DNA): TGCAGCGCCCATAGACAGGGTAACACTGAAGCTTTCTTT.

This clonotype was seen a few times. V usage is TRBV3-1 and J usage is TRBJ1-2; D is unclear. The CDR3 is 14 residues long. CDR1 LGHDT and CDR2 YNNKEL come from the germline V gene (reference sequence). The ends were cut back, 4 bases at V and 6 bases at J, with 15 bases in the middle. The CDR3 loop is CASSPSSLGDGYTF. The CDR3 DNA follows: TGTGCCAGCAGCCCTTCAAGTCTCGGGGATGGCTACACCTTC.

CDR3 DNA: TGTGCCAGCAGGACGACGAAGGGGGATTTGCATGAGCAGTTCTTC. Protein product: CASRTTKGDLHEQFF. The rearrangement joins TRBV11-2 to TRBJ2-1; a possible D gene is TRBD1 (6 bases). The CDR3 sequence is 15 residues long. Germline V gene lookup returns CDR1 SGHAT and CDR2 FQNNGV. The V end lost 6 bases, the J end lost 8 bases, and 20 bases lay between the germline ends. The full variable domain, its missing parts supplied by reference TRBV11-2 and TRBJ2-1, is EAGVAQSPRYKIIEKRQSVAFWCNPISGHATLYWYQQILGQGPKLLIQFQNNGVVDDSQLPKDRFSAERLKGVDSTLKIQPAKLEDSAVYLCASRTTKGDLHEQFFGPGTRLTVL.

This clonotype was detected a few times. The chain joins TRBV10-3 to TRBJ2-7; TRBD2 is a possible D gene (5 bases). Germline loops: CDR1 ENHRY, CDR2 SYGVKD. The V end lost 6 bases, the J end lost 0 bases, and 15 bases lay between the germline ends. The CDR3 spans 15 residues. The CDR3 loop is CAIRRAGRSSYEQYV. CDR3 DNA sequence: TGTGCCATCAGGAGGGCGGGCAGGAGCTCCTACGAGCAGTACGTC.

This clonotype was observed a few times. This chain's CDR3 is CASSSRPREANTEAFF. The DNA for the CDR3 is TGTGCCAGCAGCTCCCGGCCCAGGGAAGCGAACACTGAAGCTTTCTTT. The chain is built from TRBV7-2 and TRBJ1-1; weak D call: TRBD1 (5 bases). The CDR3 is 16 amino acids. CDR1 is SGHTA and CDR2 is FQGNSA in the germline V gene. V shed 4 bases and J shed 1 base, with 16 bases lying between them.

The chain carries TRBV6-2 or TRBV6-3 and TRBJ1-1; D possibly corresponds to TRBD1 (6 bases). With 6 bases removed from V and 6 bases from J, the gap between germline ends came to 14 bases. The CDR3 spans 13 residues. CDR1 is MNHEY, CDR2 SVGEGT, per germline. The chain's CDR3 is CASSLQGSAEAFF. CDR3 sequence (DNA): TGTGCCAGCAGCCTCCAGGGGAGTGCTGAAGCTTTCTTT.